These 3 T cell receptor beta chains were sequenced from one sample in a study of blood T cell repertoires in COVID-19. Assay: immunoSEQ multiplex PCR; the TCRdb copy retains only in-frame clones and omits some. The sample comprises approximately 240,000 clones, around 90% of which are singletons, and more than 0.8% rests with the top ten. Source material: peripheral blood. These receptors all stem from a man aged 30 to 45 with COVID-19, enrolled during active disease.

The chain carries TRBV7-9 and TRBJ2-1, with D unclear. CDR3 size: 15 residues. Germline V gene sequence: CDR1 SEHNR, CDR2 FQNEAQ (reference sequence). The ends were cut back, 0 bases at V and 0 bases at J, with 6 bases in the middle. The DNA of the CDR3 is TGTGCCAGCAGCTTAGCCCCTAGCTCCTACAATGAGCAGTTCTTC. Amino acid sequence: CASSLAPSSYNEQFF.

The chain carries TRBV2 and TRBJ1-3; a possible D gene is TRBD1 (6 bases). CDR1 and CDR2 from the germline V gene are SNHLY and FYNNEI. Trimming cost V 4 bases and J 4 bases, with 11 bases left between them. The CDR3 is 14 residues long. The DNA of the CDR3 is TGTGCCAGCAGTGGGAACAGGGCCGGAAACACCATATATTTT. Its protein is CASSGNRAGNTIYF.

For the CDR3, the DNA is TGTGCCAGTAGTATTCTCACACGGGGAACCTATGGCTACACCTTC. Amino acid sequence: CASSILTRGTYGYTF. The chain joins TRBV19 to TRBJ1-2; D gene ambiguous. The CDR3 is made up of 15 amino acids. Germline V gene data show CDR1 as LNHDA and CDR2 as SQIVND (reference sequence). V was trimmed by 3 bases and J by 4 bases, leaving 15 bases between them.